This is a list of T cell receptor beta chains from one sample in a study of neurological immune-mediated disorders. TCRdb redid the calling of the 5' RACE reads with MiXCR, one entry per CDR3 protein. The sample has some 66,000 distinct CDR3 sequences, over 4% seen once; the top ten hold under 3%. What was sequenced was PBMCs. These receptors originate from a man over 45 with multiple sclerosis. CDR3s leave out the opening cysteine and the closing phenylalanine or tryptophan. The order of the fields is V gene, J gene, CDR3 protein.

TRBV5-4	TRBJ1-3	ASSFISGNTIY
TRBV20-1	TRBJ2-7	SARDWKGSDYEQY
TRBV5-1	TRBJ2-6	ASSFEGVGPGANVLT
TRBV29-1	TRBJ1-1	SVDRGQTVHTEAF
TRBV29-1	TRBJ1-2	SAKRVSRHQKPYGYT
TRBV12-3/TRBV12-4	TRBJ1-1	ASSFQGWNTEAF
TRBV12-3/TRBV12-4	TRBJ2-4	ASTLGAVAKNIQY
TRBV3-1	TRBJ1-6	ASSLRNHNSPLH
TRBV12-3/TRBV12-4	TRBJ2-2	ASRPPRGQGTGELF
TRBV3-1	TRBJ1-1	ASSPGGNTEAF
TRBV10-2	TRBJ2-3	ASSERQGFTDTQY
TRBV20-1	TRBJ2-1	SARGPPNNEQF
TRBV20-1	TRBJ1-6	SAPTGANSPLN
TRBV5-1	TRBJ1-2	ASKQTEDRRSYGYT
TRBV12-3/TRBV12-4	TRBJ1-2	ASSPFTASTNYGYT
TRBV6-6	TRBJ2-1	ASSSGTGSSNEQF
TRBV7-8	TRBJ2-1	ASSGRLGVDEQF
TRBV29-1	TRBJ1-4	SPRKGGQGYEKLF
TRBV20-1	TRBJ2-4	SVTAPLAKNIQY
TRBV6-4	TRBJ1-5	APGQVEWPQN
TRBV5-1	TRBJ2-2	ASSLWDPTGELF
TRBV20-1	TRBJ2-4	SARGSPIAKNIQY
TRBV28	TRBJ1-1	ASSTGTGRNTEAF
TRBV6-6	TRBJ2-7	ASTKEPLGYEQY
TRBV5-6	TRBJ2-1	ASSLSLRGGRLVSYNEQF
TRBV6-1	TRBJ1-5	ASSEWEQPSNQPQN
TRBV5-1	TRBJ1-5	ASSLGWDQPQH
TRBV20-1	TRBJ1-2	SAPPFGFGYT
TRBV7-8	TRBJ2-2	ASSLRVGATGELF
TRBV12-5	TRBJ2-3	ASGLVRTGGRSTDTQY
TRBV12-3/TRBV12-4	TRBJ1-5	ASSSKTSNQPQH
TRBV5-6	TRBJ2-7	ASSLRATYEQY
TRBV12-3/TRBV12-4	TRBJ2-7	ASSPSLGQGFYEQY
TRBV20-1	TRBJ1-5	SASSQSAPQH
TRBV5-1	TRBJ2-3	ASSLAPAGAGTDTQY
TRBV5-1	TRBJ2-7	ASSLASHYEQY
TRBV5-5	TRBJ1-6	ASSRQPGLLNSPLN
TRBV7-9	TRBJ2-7	ASSSGRLEQY
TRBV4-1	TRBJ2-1	ASSQVAGGGVDEQF
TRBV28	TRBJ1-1	ASSSQGAVRTEAF
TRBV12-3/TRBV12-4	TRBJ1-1	ASRPGVQIEAF
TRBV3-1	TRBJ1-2	ASSHSREGYT
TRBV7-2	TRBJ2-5	ASSAVETQY
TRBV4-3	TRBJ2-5	ASSQDIKGWNTQY
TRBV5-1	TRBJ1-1	ASSLAVLSGRVAEAF
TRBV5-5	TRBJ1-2	ASSTGQETYGYT
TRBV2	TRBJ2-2	ASSTQTGRRTGELF
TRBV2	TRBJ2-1	ASREGGNEQF
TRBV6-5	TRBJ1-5	ASSSDRGLSQPQH
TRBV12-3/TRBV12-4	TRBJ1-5	ASSLEQRGRSNQPQN